The T cell receptor (beta chain) described here comes from a study of blood T cell repertoires in COVID-19. Study-wide context: Donors in the United States, Italy and Spain gave samples during acute or convalescent COVID-19. Sources were T cells, B-cell-depleted T cells, or PBMCs; the material itself was cDNA or gDNA.

In the study's own analysis: Amplifying reference gene primers gave estimates of nucleated cell counts. The protocol was immunoSEQ multiplex PCR, while the TCRdb copy is restricted to in-frame clones and leaves out a portion. Clonal size and the V and J genes are those of that table, whereas D and trimming came from the DNA. The sample shows about 200,000 clones, about 82% of them seen only once. Those enrolled in Seattle joined during active infection and were followed longitudinally afterward. The CDR3 sequence is 15 residues long. With 4 bases clipped from V and 1 base from J, the junction kept 3 bases outside the gene matches. From germline, CDR1 is MGHRA and CDR2 YSYEKL.

The chain has TRBV4-1 and TRBJ1-4, with 7 nucleotides matching TRBD1. The specimen was peripheral blood. The receptor was isolated from a man aged 55 to 70 with COVID-19, enrolled during active disease. Here the CDR3 DNA reads TGCGCCAGCAGCCCTCGGACAGGAACTAATGAAAAACTGTTTTTT. It specifies CASSPRTGTNEKLFF.